A selection of T cell receptor beta chains follows, all from one sample in a study of cytomegalovirus exposure and HLA in healthy donors. The table came from immunoSEQ multiplex PCR; TCRdb's copy has only in-frame clones and leaves some out. The sample includes about 160,000 clones, roughly four fifths of them seen just once. The source material was PBMCs. The receptor source for this set is a man aged 60 to 75 in good health and CMV-seronegative. Both conserved end residues are part of each CDR3. The order of the fields is V gene, J gene, clone size, D gene, CDR3 DNA, CDR3 protein. The D gene is left open where the match is weak. A row's size may be missing; if present it is once, few, many or a size class.

TRBV15	TRBJ2-3	once	.	TGTGCCACCACCGATAATTATAGGGGAGATACGCAGTATTTT	CATTDNYRGDTQYF
TRBV28	TRBJ1-2	few	.	TGTGCCAGCAGTTTAAGGCAGGGGAACTATGGCTACACCTTC	CASSLRQGNYGYTF
TRBV28	TRBJ1-5	.	.	TGTGCCAGCTCCTCTTACAGGTATAGCAATCAGCCCCAGCATTTT	CASSSYRYSNQPQHF
TRBV6-6	TRBJ2-3	once	.	TGTGCCAGCAGTTACTCGGGAGATTTACGCGCAGATACGCAGTATTTT	CASSYSGDLRADTQYF
TRBV5-1	TRBJ2-3	.	.	TGCGCCAGCAGCTTTGGCGGGGGCGGTGGAGATACGCAGTATTTT	CASSFGGGGGDTQYF
TRBV28	TRBJ2-1	.	.	TGTGCCAGCAGTTTATTGAACAGGGCGGTTGAGCAGTTCTTC	CASSLLNRAVEQFF
TRBV29-1	TRBJ2-3	.	.	TGCAGCGTCCTCCCGGGGACACCGGCCACAGATACGCAGTATTTT	CSVLPGTPATDTQYF
TRBV6-5	TRBJ1-2	.	TRBD1	TGTGCCATCGAACAGGGGGCGAGGTATGGCTACACCTTC	CAIEQGARYGYTF
TRBV7-2	TRBJ2-7	few	.	TGTGCCAGCAGCTTAACGAACCCGAGCCTTCCCTACGAGCAGTACTTC	CASSLTNPSLPYEQYF
TRBV27	TRBJ2-7	.	TRBD2	TGTGCCAGCAAGGTGGCTAGCGGCTACGAGCAGTACTTC	CASKVASGYEQYF
TRBV5-1	TRBJ1-2	.	TRBD1	TGCGCCAGCAGCTCCCTCGGACAGGACTATGGCTACACCTTC	CASSSLGQDYGYTF
TRBV19	TRBJ1-1	.	.	TGTGCCAGTAGTATAGTAGGAGGGTACACTGAAGCTTTCTTT	CASSIVGGYTEAFF
TRBV28	TRBJ2-1	.	TRBD2	TGTGCCAGCAGTTCCATCGGACTAGCGGGACCATACAATGAGCAGTTCTTC	CASSSIGLAGPYNEQFF
TRBV29-1	TRBJ2-3	.	TRBD2	TGCAGCGTTGAAGGGCTAGCGGGAGGGGGGGGCACAGATACGCAGTATTTT	CSVEGLAGGGGTDTQYF
TRBV30	TRBJ2-3	.	TRBD1	TGTGCCTGGACCTCCTGGGACAGTGAACAGTATTTT	CAWTSWDSEQYF
TRBV27	TRBJ2-5	.	TRBD1	TGTGCCAGCAGTTTATGGGGGACAGGGGGTTTGACTGGGACCCAGTACTTC	CASSLWGTGGLTGTQYF
TRBV5-6	TRBJ1-3	.	.	TGTGCCAGCAGCTACTTCTCCGCCCTGGGCGGAAACACCATATATTTT	CASSYFSALGGNTIYF
TRBV5-1	TRBJ1-1	.	TRBD1	TGCGCCAGCAGCGACCAGGGGGTGAGGACTGAAGCTTTCTTT	CASSDQGVRTEAFF
TRBV7-9	TRBJ1-1	.	TRBD1	TGTGCCAGCAGCACAACAGGGGTGACTGAAGCTTTCTTT	CASSTTGVTEAFF
TRBV5-1	TRBJ2-1	.	.	TGCGCCAGCAGCTTGGCGGGAGAGCAGTTCTTC	CASSLAGEQFF
TRBV27	TRBJ1-5	.	TRBD1	TGTGCCAGCAGTTCCCCGACAGGGAATCAGCCCCAGCATTTT	CASSSPTGNQPQHF
TRBV5-1	TRBJ2-5	.	.	TGCGCCAGCAGCTGGGGGGACTTCCAAGAGACCCAGTACTTC	CASSWGDFQETQYF
TRBV5-1	TRBJ1-3	few	TRBD1	TGCGCCAGCAGTCGTAGGACAGGGGATGGAAACACCATATATTTT	CASSRRTGDGNTIYF
TRBV10-3	TRBJ2-7	.	.	TGTGCCATCAGAGCCGTGGAGGGGGCCCACGAGCAGTACTTC	CAIRAVEGAHEQYF
TRBV6-5	TRBJ1-5	.	TRBD1	TGTGCCAGCAGTTCGGACAGGGGCGAGAATCAGCCCCAGCATTTT	CASSSDRGENQPQHF
TRBV19	TRBJ2-1	.	.	TGTGCCAGTAGAGCTGTCTTTCCTACCGCCAATGAGCAGTTCTTC	CASRAVFPTANEQFF
TRBV4-1	TRBJ2-1	.	TRBD2	TGCGCCAGCAGCCAAACCGCCGGGACTAGTGGATACAATGAGCAGTTCTTC	CASSQTAGTSGYNEQFF
TRBV4-3	TRBJ2-5	.	.	TGCGCAAACAGGGCAGTCGATCAAGAGACCCAGTACTTC	CANRAVDQETQYF
TRBV27	TRBJ2-1	few	TRBD2	TGTGCCAGCAGTGGGGGGGAAGCCCTCAAAGGTGAGCAGTTCTTC	CASSGGEALKGEQFF
TRBV4-2	TRBJ2-7	.	TRBD1	TGTGCCAGCAGCCAAGGTCGACAGGGCTCATACGAGCAGTATTTC	CASSQGRQGSYEQYF
TRBV29-1	TRBJ2-5	.	.	TGCAGCGTTAGTCCTGTTTGGGTCGCCAACGGGGAGACCCAGTACTTC	CSVSPVWVANGETQYF
TRBV7-3	TRBJ2-3	.	.	TGTGCCAGCAGCCGGAAAACAGGGACAGATACGCAGTATTTT	CASSRKTGTDTQYF
TRBV19	TRBJ1-2	.	.	TGTGCCAGTAGTACGGGAGGTGACTATGGCTACACTTTC	CASSTGGDYGYTF
TRBV4-3	TRBJ1-2	.	.	TGCGCCAGCAGCCAAGCTCAGGCCATCCCCTCAACTTATGGCTACACCTTC	CASSQAQAIPSTYGYTF
TRBV5-1	TRBJ2-7	.	TRBD1	TGCGCCAGCAGCGACAACAGGGGGCCCTCCTACGAGCAGTACTTC	CASSDNRGPSYEQYF
TRBV18	TRBJ2-2	.	.	TGTGCCAGCTCACCCGTAAGGGAGCAGAACACCGGGGAGCTGTTTTTT	CASSPVREQNTGELFF